This TCR beta chain was identified in a study of blood T cells in healthy people across ages. This CDR3 region has 13 residues. The V gene's germline CDR1 is SSHAT and CDR2 FNYEAQ (reference sequence). Using a J-beta primer mix together with a sample-barcoded 5' primer, a second PCR was run for about 6 to 12 cycles. Carrying 12 random nucleotides, a template-switch adaptor labeled each individual cDNA molecule. MiXCR was run by TCRdb on the 5' RACE reads, yielding one entry per CDR3 protein. Of 1.5 million or so distinct CDR3 sequences in the sample, less than 45% were seen once. About this clonotype itself: Germline and junction disagree at one end, which may indicate a read error.

The sequence derives from a young woman in good health. Sequences were obtained from blood. The chain employs TRBV7-7 and TRBJ2-1; D not certain. CDR3 nucleotide sequence: TGTGCTAGCAGTGATAAGGGAACCAATGAGCAGTTCTTC. Amino acids: CASSDKGTNEQFF. The full variable domain, its missing parts supplied by reference TRBV7-7 and TRBJ2-1, is GAGVSQSPRYKVTKRGQDVTLRCDPISSHATLYWYQQALGQGPEFLTYFNYEAQPDKSGLPSDRFSAERPEGSISTLTIQRTEQRDSAMYRCASSDKGTNEQFFGPGTRLTVL.